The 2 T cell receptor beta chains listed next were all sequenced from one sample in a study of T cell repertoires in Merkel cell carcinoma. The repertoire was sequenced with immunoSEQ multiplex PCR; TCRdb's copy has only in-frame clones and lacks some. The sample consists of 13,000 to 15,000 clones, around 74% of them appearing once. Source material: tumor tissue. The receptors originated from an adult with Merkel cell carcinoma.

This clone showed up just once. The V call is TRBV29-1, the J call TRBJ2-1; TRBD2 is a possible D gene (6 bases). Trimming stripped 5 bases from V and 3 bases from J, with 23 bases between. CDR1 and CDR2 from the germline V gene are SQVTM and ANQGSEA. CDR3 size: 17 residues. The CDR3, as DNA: TGCAGCGTTACACTAGCCATACAACTCCTGAGCTACAATGAGCAGTTCTTC. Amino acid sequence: CSVTLAIQLLSYNEQFF.

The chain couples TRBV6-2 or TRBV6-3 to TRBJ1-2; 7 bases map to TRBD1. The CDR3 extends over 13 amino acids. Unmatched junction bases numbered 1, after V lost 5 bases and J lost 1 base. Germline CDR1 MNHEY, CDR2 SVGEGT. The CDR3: CASSRQGNYGYTF. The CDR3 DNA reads TGTGCCAGCAGTCGACAGGGTAACTATGGCTACACCTTC.